These T cell receptor beta chains were read from a single sample in a study of cytomegalovirus exposure and HLA in healthy donors. TCRdb's table, derived via immunoSEQ multiplex PCR, lists solely in-frame clones and lacks some. This sample carries approximately 93,000 clones, 82% of them seen once, and the ten largest clones take about 4%. The sequenced sample consisted of PBMCs. The origin of the receptors is a man aged 50 to 59 in good health and CMV-seronegative. The CDR3 runs from the conserved cysteine through the conserved F or W. A D gene is named only where the DNA matches it firmly. Not every row has a clone size; where given, it reads once, few, many or a size class.

TRBJ1-1 TRBV23-1 - TRBD1 CASSLLTGTGNTEAFF TGCGCCAGCAGTCTATTAACCGGGACAGGGAACACTGAAGCTTTCTTT
TRBJ1-2 TRBV25-1 - - CASSDPHLDYGYTF TGTGCCAGCAGTGACCCCCACCTAGACTATGGCTACACCTTC
TRBJ2-4 TRBV7-2 - - CASSLLSAKNIQYF TGTGCCAGCAGCTTACTTAGTGCCAAAAACATTCAGTACTTC
TRBJ2-1 TRBV27 - TRBD2 CASASGRYNEQFF TGTGCCAGTGCTAGCGGGAGGTACAATGAGCAGTTCTTC
TRBJ1-2 TRBV28 - TRBD1 CASSSGQGPLYGYTF TGTGCCAGCAGTTCCGGACAGGGCCCCCTCTATGGCTACACCTTC
TRBJ2-7 TRBV30 - TRBD1 CALNSGTVREQYF TGTGCCTTAAACTCCGGGACAGTCCGCGAGCAGTACTTC
TRBJ2-2 TRBV27 - - CASRLARNTGELFF TGTGCCAGCAGACTTGCACGGAACACCGGGGAGCTGTTTTTT
TRBJ2-3 TRBV25-1 - - CASCRGITDTQYF TGTGCCAGCTGCAGGGGAATCACAGATACGCAGTATTTT
TRBJ1-2 TRBV30 - - CASTPQQNYGYTF TGTGCCTCCACTCCCCAACAGAACTATGGCTACACCTTC
TRBJ2-4 TRBV4-3 - TRBD2 CASSQELASGRGSIQYF TGCGCCAGCAGCCAAGAACTGGCTAGCGGGAGGGGAAGCATTCAGTACTTC
TRBJ2-3 TRBV6-1 few TRBD2 CASSQGELAASTDTQYF TGTGCCAGCAGTCAAGGGGAACTAGCGGCTAGCACAGATACGCAGTATTTT
TRBJ2-1 TRBV5-1 - - CASSHGLGLSSYNEQFF TGCGCCAGCAGCCACGGACTGGGCTTAAGCTCCTACAATGAGCAGTTCTTC
TRBJ2-7 TRBV29-1 - - CSVGRDYEQYF TGCAGCGTTGGGCGGGACTACGAGCAGTACTTC
TRBJ2-1 TRBV7-3 - TRBD2 CASSLPGLGVVFF TGTGCCAGCAGCTTACCAGGACTAGGCGTGGTATTCTTC
TRBJ2-7 TRBV11-2 - - CASSYQGYEQYF TGTGCCAGCAGCTATCAGGGGTACGAGCAGTACTTC
TRBJ1-4 TRBV5-6 - - CAPHRDTTNEKLFF TGTGCCCCGCATCGTGACACAACTAATGAAAAACTGTTTTTT
TRBJ2-1 TRBV19 - - CASSILVQSSYNEQFF TGTGCCAGTAGTATTTTGGTACAGAGCTCCTACAATGAGCAGTTCTTC
TRBJ1-2 TRBV19 - TRBD1 CASSIQGAGGYTF TGTGCCAGTAGTATCCAGGGGGCTGGTGGCTACACCTTC
TRBJ1-5 TRBV6-5 - - CASSSNSTQPQHF TGTGCCAGCAGCTCCAATAGCACTCAGCCCCAGCATTTT
TRBJ1-5 TRBV30 - - CAWSVRTPYQPQHF TGTGCCTGGAGTGTACGGACACCTTATCAGCCCCAGCATTTT
TRBJ2-1 TRBV28 few - CASRESAYNEQFF TGTGCCAGCAGGGAGTCCGCCTACAATGAGCAGTTCTTC
TRBJ2-7 TRBV7-2 - - CASSLTAGGTIGYEQYF TGTGCCAGCAGCTTAACGGCTGGCGGGACCATAGGGTACGAGCAGTACTTC
TRBJ1-5 TRBV7-2 - TRBD1 CASSLDRGTNPHQPQHF TGTGCCAGCAGCTTAGACAGGGGGACGAATCCTCACCAGCCCCAGCATTTT
TRBJ1-1 TRBV28 - - CASSPGGLTEAFF TGTGCCAGCAGTCCGGGGGGGCTCACTGAAGCTTTCTTT
TRBJ2-2 TRBV30 - - CAWRGLGVTNTGELFF TGTGCCTGGAGAGGATTAGGGGTAACCAACACCGGGGAGCTGTTTTTT
TRBJ2-1 TRBV30 - - CARWGGQEQFF TGTGCCCGGTGGGGGGGGCAGGAGCAGTTCTTC
TRBJ2-1 TRBV14 - TRBD2 CASSQVGGRSEQFF TGTGCCAGCAGCCAAGTGGGAGGGCGCAGTGAGCAGTTCTTC
TRBJ2-1 TRBV19 - - CASSRGGANNEQFF TGTGCCAGTAGTAGGGGCGGGGCCAACAATGAGCAGTTCTTC
TRBJ2-2 TRBV4-1 - TRBD2 CASSQDSGRRTGELFF TGCGCCAGCAGCCAGGATAGCGGGAGGAGGACCGGGGAGCTGTTTTTT
TRBJ1-5 TRBV10-3 - - CAISPGQVNQPQHF TGTGCCATCAGTCCGGGACAAGTCAATCAGCCCCAGCATTTT
TRBJ2-1 TRBV9 - TRBD2 CASSVGGGLAEGGEQFF TGTGCCAGCAGCGTAGGGGGTGGGCTAGCGGAGGGTGGTGAGCAGTTCTTC
TRBJ1-2 TRBV6-5 - TRBD1 CASSYSIYRGHGYTF TGTGCCAGCAGTTACTCGATATACAGGGGGCATGGCTACACCTTC
TRBJ2-7 TRBV7-2 - TRBD2 CASSLGLAAPREQYF TGTGCCAGCAGCCTGGGACTAGCGGCCCCTCGGGAGCAGTACTTC
TRBJ2-5 TRBV10-3 - TRBD1 CAINADRGKLETQYF TGTGCCATCAATGCGGACAGGGGGAAGTTAGAGACCCAGTACTTC
TRBJ1-2 TRBV9 - - CASSPILTESYGYTF TGTGCCAGCAGCCCTATCCTGACAGAGAGCTATGGCTACACCTTC
TRBJ2-3 TRBV9 - TRBD2 CASSVEGLETDTQYF TGTGCCAGCAGCGTAGAAGGACTAGAAACAGATACGCAGTATTTT
TRBJ2-1 TRBV28 - - CASSSMLRNEQFF TGTGCCAGCAGTTCAATGCTGAGGAATGAGCAGTTCTTC
TRBJ2-3 TRBV7-2 - - CASSLSRGTDTQYF TGTGCCAGCAGCTTATCTCGGGGAACAGATACGCAGTATTTT
TRBJ2-7 TRBV10-3 - TRBD1 CAISGGQGAPLYEQYF TGTGCCATCAGTGGTGGACAGGGGGCACCCCTCTACGAGCAGTACTTC
TRBJ2-7 TRBV28 - - CASSLEQRGDEQYF TGTGCCAGCAGTTTGGAGCAGAGAGGCGACGAGCAGTACTTC
TRBJ1-1 TRBV7-9 - - CASSPRQGWDTEAFF TGTGCCAGCAGCCCCCGGCAGGGCTGGGACACTGAAGCTTTCTTT
TRBJ2-3 TRBV6-5 - TRBD1 CASNSGQGIDTQYF TGTGCCAGCAACTCCGGACAGGGAATAGATACGCAGTATTTT
TRBJ2-3 TRBV5-1 - TRBD2 CASSSRTSGVYTDTQYF TGCGCCAGCAGCTCCAGGACTAGCGGGGTATACACAGATACGCAGTATTTT
TRBJ2-7 TRBV7-2 - TRBD2 CASSFGGAFVQEQYF TGTGCCAGCAGCTTCGGGGGGGCTTTCGTTCAAGAGCAGTACTTC